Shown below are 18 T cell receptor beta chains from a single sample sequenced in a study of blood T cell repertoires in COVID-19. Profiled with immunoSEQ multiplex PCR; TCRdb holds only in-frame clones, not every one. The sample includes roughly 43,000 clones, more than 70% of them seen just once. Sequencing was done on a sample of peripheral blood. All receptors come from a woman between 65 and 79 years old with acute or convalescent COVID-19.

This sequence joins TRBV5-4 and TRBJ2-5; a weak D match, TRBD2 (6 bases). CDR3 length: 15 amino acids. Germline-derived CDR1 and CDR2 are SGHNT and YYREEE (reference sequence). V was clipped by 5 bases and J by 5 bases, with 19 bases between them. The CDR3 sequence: CASSPNRVGGETQYF. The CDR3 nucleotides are TGTGCCAGCAGTCCCAATCGAGTGGGGGGTGAGACCCAGTACTTC.

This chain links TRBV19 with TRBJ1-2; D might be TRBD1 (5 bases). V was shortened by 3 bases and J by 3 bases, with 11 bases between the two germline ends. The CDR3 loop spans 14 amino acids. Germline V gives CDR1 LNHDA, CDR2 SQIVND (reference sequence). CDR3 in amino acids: CASSMMGGDYGYTF. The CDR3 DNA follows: TGTGCCAGTAGTATGATGGGGGGGGACTATGGCTACACCTTC. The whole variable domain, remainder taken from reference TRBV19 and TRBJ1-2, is DGGITQSPKYLFRKEGQNVTLSCEQNLNHDAMYWYRQDPGQGLRLIYYSQIVNDFQKGDIAEGYSVSREKKESFPLTVTSAQKNPTAFYLCASSMMGGDYGYTFGSGTRLTVV.

The CDR3 reads CASSFRLAGGEQFF. CDR3 DNA: TGTGCCAGCAGCTTCAGACTAGCGGGAGGCGAGCAGTTCTTC. The chain employs TRBV7-2 and TRBJ2-1; TRBD2 matches at 13 bases. The CDR3 consists of 14 residues. CDR1 SGHTA and CDR2 FQGNSA come from the germline V gene. Trimming cost V 3 bases and J 10 bases; bases outside gene matches: 3.

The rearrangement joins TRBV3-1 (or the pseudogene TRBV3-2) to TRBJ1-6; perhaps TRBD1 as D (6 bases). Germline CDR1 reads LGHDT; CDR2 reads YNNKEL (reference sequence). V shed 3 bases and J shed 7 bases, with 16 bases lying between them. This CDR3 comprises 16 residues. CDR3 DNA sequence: TGTGCCAGCAGCCACCCCACACAGGGCCCAAATTCACCCCTCCACTTT. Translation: CASSHPTQGPNSPLHF.

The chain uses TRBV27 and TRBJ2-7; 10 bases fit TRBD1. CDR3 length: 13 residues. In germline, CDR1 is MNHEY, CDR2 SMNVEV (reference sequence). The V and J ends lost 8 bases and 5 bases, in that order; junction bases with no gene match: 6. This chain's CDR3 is CASHRDRGDEQYF. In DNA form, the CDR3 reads TGTGCCAGCCACCGGGACAGGGGAGACGAGCAGTACTTC.

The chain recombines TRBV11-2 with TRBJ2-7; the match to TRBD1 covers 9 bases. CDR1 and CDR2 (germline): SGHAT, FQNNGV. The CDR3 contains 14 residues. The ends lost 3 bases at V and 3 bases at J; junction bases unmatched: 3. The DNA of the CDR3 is TGTGCCAGCAGCTTCCAGACAGGGGGCTACGAGCAGTACTTC. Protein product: CASSFQTGGYEQYF.

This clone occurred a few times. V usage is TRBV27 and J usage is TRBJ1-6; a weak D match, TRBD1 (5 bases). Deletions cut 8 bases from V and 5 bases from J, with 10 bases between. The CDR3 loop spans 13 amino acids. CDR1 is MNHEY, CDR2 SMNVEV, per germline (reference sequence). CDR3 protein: CASGRVNNSPLHF. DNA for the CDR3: TGTGCCAGCGGCAGGGTTAATAATTCACCCCTCCACTTT.

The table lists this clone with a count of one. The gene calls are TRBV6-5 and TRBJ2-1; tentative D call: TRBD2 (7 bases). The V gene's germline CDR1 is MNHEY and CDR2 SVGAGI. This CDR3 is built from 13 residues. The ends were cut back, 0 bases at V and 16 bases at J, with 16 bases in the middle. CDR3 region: CASSYSGGGHPFF. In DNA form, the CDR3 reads TGTGCCAGCAGTTACTCAGGCGGGGGCCACCCCTTCTTC.

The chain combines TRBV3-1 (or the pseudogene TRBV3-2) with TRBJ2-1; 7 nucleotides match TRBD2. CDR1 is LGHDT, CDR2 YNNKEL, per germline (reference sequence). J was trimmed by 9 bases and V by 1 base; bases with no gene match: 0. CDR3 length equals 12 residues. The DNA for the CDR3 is TGTGCCAGCAGCCAAGGGGGGGGTGAGCAGTTCTTC. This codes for CASSQGGGEQFF.

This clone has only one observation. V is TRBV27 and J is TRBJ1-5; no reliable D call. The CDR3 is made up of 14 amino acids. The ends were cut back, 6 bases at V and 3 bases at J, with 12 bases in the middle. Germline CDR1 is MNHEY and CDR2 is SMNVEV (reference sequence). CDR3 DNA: TGTGCCAGCAGAGAGGGCGGAATCAATCAGCCCCAGCATTTT. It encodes CASREGGINQPQHF.

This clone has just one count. CDR3 bases: TGTGCCAGCAGCGCCGGACAGGGTCCGAACGAGCAGTACTTC. This codes for CASSAGQGPNEQYF. The rearrangement links TRBV7-3 to TRBJ2-7, with 8 bases identical to TRBD1. This CDR3 spans 14 amino acids. CDR1 is SGHTA and CDR2 is FQGTGA in the germline V gene. The trim removed 5 bases at V and 5 bases at J, leaving 8 bases unmatched.

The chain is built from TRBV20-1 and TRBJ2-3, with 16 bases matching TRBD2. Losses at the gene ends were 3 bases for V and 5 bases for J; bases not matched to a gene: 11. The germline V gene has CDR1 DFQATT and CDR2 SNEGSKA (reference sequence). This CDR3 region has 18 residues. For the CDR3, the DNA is TGCAGTGCTAGTGCCCTTTTAGGGACTAGCGGGAGGGTAGATACGCAGTATTTT. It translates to CSASALLGTSGRVDTQYF.

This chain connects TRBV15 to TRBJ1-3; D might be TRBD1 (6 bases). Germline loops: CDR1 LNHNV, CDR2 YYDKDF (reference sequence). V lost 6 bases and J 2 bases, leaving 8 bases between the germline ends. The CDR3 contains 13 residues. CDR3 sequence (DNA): TGTGCCACCAGTAACAGGGCTGGAAACACCATATATTTT. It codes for CATSNRAGNTIYF. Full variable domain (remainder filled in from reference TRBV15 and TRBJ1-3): DAMVIQNPRYQVTQFGKPVTLSCSQTLNHNVMYWYQQKSSQAPKLLFHYYDKDFNNEADTPDNFQSRRPNTSFCFLDIRSPGLGDTAMYLCATSNRAGNTIYFGEGSWLTVV.

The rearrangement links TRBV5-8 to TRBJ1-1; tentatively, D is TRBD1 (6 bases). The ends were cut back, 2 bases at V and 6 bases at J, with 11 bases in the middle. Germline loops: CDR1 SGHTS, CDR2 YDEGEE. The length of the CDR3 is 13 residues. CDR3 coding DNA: TGTGCCAGCAGCTTCGGCAGGGGACCTGAAGCTTTCTTT. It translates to CASSFGRGPEAFF. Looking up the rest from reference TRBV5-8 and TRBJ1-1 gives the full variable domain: EAGVTQSPTHLIKTRGQQATLRCSPISGHTSVYWYQQALGLGLQFLLWYDEGEERNRGNFPPRFSGRQFPNYSSELNVNALELEDSALYLCASSFGRGPEAFFGQGTRLTVV.

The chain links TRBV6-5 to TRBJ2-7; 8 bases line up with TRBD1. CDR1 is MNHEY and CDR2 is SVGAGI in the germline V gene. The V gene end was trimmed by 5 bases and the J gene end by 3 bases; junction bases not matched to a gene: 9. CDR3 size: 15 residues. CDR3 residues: CASSTRTGSYYEQYF. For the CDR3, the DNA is TGTGCCAGCAGTACCCGGACAGGGAGCTACTACGAGCAGTACTTC.

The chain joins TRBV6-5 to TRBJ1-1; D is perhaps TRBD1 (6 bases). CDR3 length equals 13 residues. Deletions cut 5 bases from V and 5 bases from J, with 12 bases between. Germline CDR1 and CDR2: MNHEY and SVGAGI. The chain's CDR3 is CASSTRGRTEAFF. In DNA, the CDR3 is TGTGCCAGCAGTACCAGGGGACGGACTGAAGCTTTCTTT.

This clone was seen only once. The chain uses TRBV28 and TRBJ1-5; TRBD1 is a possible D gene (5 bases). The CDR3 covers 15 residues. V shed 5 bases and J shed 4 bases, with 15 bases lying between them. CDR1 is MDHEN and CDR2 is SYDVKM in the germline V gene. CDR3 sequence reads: CASSTGGGGNQPQHF. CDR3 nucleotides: TGTGCCAGCAGTACGGGCGGGGGGGGAAATCAGCCCCAGCATTTT.

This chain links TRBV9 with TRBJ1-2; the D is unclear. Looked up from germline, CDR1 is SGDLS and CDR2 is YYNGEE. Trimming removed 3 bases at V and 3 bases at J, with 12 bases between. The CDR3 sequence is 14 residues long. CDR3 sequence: CASSASGHYYGYTF. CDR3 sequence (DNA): TGTGCCAGCAGCGCCAGCGGGCACTACTATGGCTACACCTTC. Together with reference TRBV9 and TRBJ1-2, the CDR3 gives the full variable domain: DSGVTQTPKHLITATGQRVTLRCSPRSGDLSVYWYQQSLDQGLQFLIQYYNGEERAKGNILERFSAQQFPDLHSELNLSSLELGDSALYFCASSASGHYYGYTFGSGTRLTVV.